A single sample gave rise to the 16 T cell receptor beta chains below, sequenced in a study of cytomegalovirus exposure and HLA in healthy donors. The PCR ran on 60 Vbeta and 13 Jbeta primers. Some clones are missing from TCRdb's copy, which holds only in-frame ones; the method was immunoSEQ multiplex PCR. Of fewer than 200,000 clones detected, roughly 84% appear once; the ten largest clones hold around 2.6%. The sequencing sample was made of PBMCs. These receptors were obtained from a young man in good health and CMV-seropositive.

This clone was observed a single time. The chain links TRBV27 to TRBJ2-5; the D gene is possibly TRBD2 (6 bases). The V gene lost 6 bases and the J gene lost 6 bases, with 20 bases spanning the gap. The CDR3 sequence is 15 residues long. The V gene's germline CDR1 is MNHEY and CDR2 SMNVEV (reference sequence). CDR3 protein: CASSPLSGGLKTQYF. The CDR3 DNA follows: TGTGCCAGCAGCCCCCTAAGTGGGGGGTTGAAGACCCAGTACTTC.

The rearrangement uses TRBV27 and TRBJ1-1, with a weak D call TRBD1 (5 bases). The CDR3 has 15 residues. Trimming cost V 6 bases and J 1 base, with 15 bases left between them. The germline V gene has CDR1 MNHEY and CDR2 SMNVEV (reference sequence). CDR3 amino acids: CASRVGRGGNTEAFF. The CDR3 DNA sequence: TGTGCCAGCAGGGTGGGCCGGGGGGGGAACACTGAAGCTTTCTTT.

The J gene is TRBJ1-2, the V gene TRBV7-9; 8 bases align to TRBD1. The CDR3 length is 14 residues. The V gene end was trimmed by 2 bases and the J gene end by 14 bases; junction bases not matched to a gene: 13. The V gene's germline CDR1 is SEHNR and CDR2 FQNEAQ (reference sequence). The CDR3 is CASSLTLLGQEFTF. The CDR3 bases are TGTGCCAGCAGCTTAACCCTACTGGGACAGGAGTTTACCTTC.

This rearrangement joins TRBV4-3 to TRBJ1-2; no clear D gene. The V and J ends lost 0 bases and 3 bases respectively, with 8 bases between them. CDR1 and CDR2 from the germline V gene are LGHNA and YSLEER. The CDR3 has 14 amino acids. In nucleotides, the CDR3 is TGCGCCAGCAGCCAAGAAAAGTGGCACTATGGCTACACCTTC. Protein sequence: CASSQEKWHYGYTF.

The rearrangement links TRBV5-4 to TRBJ2-1; TRBD2 matches 14 bases. The CDR3 consists of 15 residues. CDR1 and CDR2 (germline): SGHNT, YYREEE (reference sequence). Trimming removed 3 bases from V and 8 bases from J; junction bases left unmatched: 4. The CDR3 here is CASSSGLAGVDEQFF. The CDR3, as DNA: TGTGCCAGCAGCTCGGGACTAGCGGGAGTCGATGAGCAGTTCTTC. The complete variable domain, with remaining parts taken from reference TRBV5-4 and TRBJ2-1, reads ETGVTQSPTHLIKTRGQQVTLRCSSQSGHNTVSWYQQALGQGPQFIFQYYREEENGRGNFPPRFSGLQFPNYSSELNVNALELDDSALYLCASSSGLAGVDEQFFGPGTRLTVL.

The chain recombines TRBV6-6 with TRBJ2-1; D may be TRBD2 (6 bases). V lost 2 bases to trimming and J lost 4 bases, with 15 bases between them. Germline CDR1 MNHNY, CDR2 SVGAGI (reference sequence). CDR3 length equals 16 residues. Here the CDR3 DNA reads TGTGCCAGCAGTTACGGAGGGGAGGAGTGGTACAATGAGCAGTTCTTC. Its translation: CASSYGGEEWYNEQFF.

This clone was observed a single time. The rearrangement uses TRBV2 and TRBJ1-5; the D is unclear. This CDR3 is 15 amino acids long. The ends were cut back, 4 bases at V and 7 bases at J, with 17 bases in the middle. Germline V gives CDR1 SNHLY, CDR2 FYNNEI. CDR3 residues: CASSVRLFTAQPQHF. DNA for the CDR3: TGTGCCAGCAGTGTAAGGTTGTTTACAGCCCAGCCCCAGCATTTT. Variable domain in full (rest from reference TRBV2 and TRBJ1-5): EPEVTQTPSHQVTQMGQEVILRCVPISNHLYFYWYRQILGQKVEFLVSFYNNEISEKSEIFDDQFSVERPDGSNFTLKIRSTKLEDSAMYFCASSVRLFTAQPQHFGDGTRLSIL.

The chain has TRBV4-3 and TRBJ2-7; 10 bases fit TRBD2. The CDR3 spans 17 residues. Germline CDR1 is LGHNA and CDR2 is YSLEER. The junction had 5 bases not matched to a gene; V was cut back by 0 bases and J by 0 bases. The CDR3 coding sequence is TGCGCCAGCAGCCAAGATAGAAGCGGGAGGGGCTCCTACGAGCAGTACTTC. Its protein is CASSQDRSGRGSYEQYF.

The rearrangement uses TRBV5-1 and TRBJ2-3, with D tentatively TRBD2 (5 bases). The CDR3 spans 15 residues. V shed 0 bases and J shed 0 bases, with 8 bases lying between them. Germline CDR1 is SGHRS and CDR2 is YFSETQ. The chain's CDR3 is CASSLGRTSTDTQYF. The CDR3 DNA follows: TGCGCCAGCAGCTTGGGGCGGACTAGCACAGATACGCAGTATTTT.

The chain combines TRBV29-1 with TRBJ2-2; maybe TRBD1 (5 bases). The CDR3 extends over 12 amino acids. V was pared by 4 bases and J by 5 bases, with 8 bases between. The germline V gene has CDR1 SQVTM and CDR2 ANQGSEA. The CDR3, as DNA: TGCAGCGTTGTTACAGGAACCGGGGAGCTGTTTTTT. Its protein is CSVVTGTGELFF.

This rearrangement joins TRBV7-8 to TRBJ2-3; 8 bases are a match to TRBD1. CDR1 and CDR2 (germline): SGHVS, FQNEAQ. This CDR3 has 15 residues. The J segment lost 8 bases and the V segment lost 5 bases, leaving 12 bases of the junction unmatched. CDR3 protein: CASSHRDRRWVTQYF. The CDR3 DNA follows: TGTGCCAGCAGCCATCGGGACAGGCGATGGGTTACGCAGTATTTT.

This chain connects TRBV7-9 to TRBJ2-7, with 8 bases identical to TRBD2. Germline CDR1 SEHNR, CDR2 FQNEAQ (reference sequence). This CDR3 comprises 14 residues. V shed 2 bases, J shed 5 bases, and the junction held 5 bases outside the gene matches. The CDR3 is CASSLRGLDHEQYF. Here the CDR3 DNA reads TGTGCCAGCAGCTTAAGGGGACTAGACCACGAGCAGTACTTC.

The CDR3 DNA reads TGTGCCAGCAGCGAAGCGGGCCCCACCTACGAGCAGTACTTC. This gives the protein CASSEAGPTYEQYF. This sequence joins TRBV7-2 and TRBJ2-7; a possible D gene is TRBD2 (6 bases). The germline V and J ends were trimmed by 5 bases and 2 bases, with 13 bases remaining between them. The CDR3 runs 14 residues. Germline loops: CDR1 SGHTA, CDR2 FQGNSA.

Notes on this clone: Distinct nucleotide sequences in the sample also encode this CDR3. The chain couples TRBV9 to TRBJ1-2; a weak D match, TRBD1 (5 bases). Looked up from germline, CDR1 is SGDLS and CDR2 is YYNGEE. This CDR3 has 13 residues. Between the trimmed V and J ends, which lost 0 bases and 5 bases, there was a span of 8 bases. CDR3 in DNA: TGTGCCAGCAGCGTAGTGGGGGGTTATGGCTACACCTTC. Its protein product is CASSVVGGYGYTF.

The chain recombines TRBV15 with TRBJ2-1; TRBD2 matches at 8 bases. J lost 6 bases, V lost 2 bases, and 6 bases had no gene match. CDR3 length: 15 residues. Germline assignment: CDR1 LNHNV and CDR2 YYDKDF (reference sequence). CDR3: CATSRKAGAGNEQFF. As DNA, the CDR3 is TGTGCCACCAGCAGAAAAGCGGGAGCGGGCAATGAGCAGTTCTTC.

This clone was seen just once. The chain has TRBV7-2 and TRBJ2-2, with a possible D match to TRBD2 (5 bases). In germline, CDR1 is SGHTA, CDR2 FQGNSA. V lost 0 bases and J 2 bases, leaving 7 bases between the germline ends. CDR3 length: 15 residues. CDR3 sequence reads: CASSLAGLNTGELFF. The CDR3 DNA follows: TGTGCCAGCAGCTTAGCTGGACTTAACACCGGGGAGCTGTTTTTT. Variable domain in full (rest from reference TRBV7-2 and TRBJ2-2): GAGVSQSPSNKVTEKGKDVELRCDPISGHTALYWYRQSLGQGLEFLIYFQGNSAPDKSGLPSDRFSAERTGGSVSTLTIQRTQQEDSAVYLCASSLAGLNTGELFFGEGSRLTVL.